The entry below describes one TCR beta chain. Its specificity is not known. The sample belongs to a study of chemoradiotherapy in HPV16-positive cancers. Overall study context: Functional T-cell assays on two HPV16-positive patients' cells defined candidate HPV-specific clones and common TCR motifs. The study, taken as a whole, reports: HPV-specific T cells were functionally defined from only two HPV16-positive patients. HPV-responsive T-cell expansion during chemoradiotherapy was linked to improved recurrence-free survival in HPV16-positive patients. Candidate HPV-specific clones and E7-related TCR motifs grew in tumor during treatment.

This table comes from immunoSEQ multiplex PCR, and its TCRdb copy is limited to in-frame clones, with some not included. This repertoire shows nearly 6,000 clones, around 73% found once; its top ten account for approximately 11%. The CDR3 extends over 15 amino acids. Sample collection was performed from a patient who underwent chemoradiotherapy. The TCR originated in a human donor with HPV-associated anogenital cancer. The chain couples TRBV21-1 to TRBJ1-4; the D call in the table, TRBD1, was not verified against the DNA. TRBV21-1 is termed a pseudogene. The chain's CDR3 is CASSIRTVDGEKLFF. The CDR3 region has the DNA TGTGCCAGCAGCATTCGGACAGTAGATGGGGAAAAACTGTTTTTT.